This TCR beta chain was sequenced in a study of blood T cell repertoires in COVID-19. The wider study: The origin of the acute and convalescent COVID-19 samples was the United States, Italy and Spain. Nucleic acid was either cDNA or gDNA, and it came from T cells, B-cell-depleted T cells, or PBMCs.

In the authors' workflow: The authors estimated nucleated cell counts from reference gene primer amplification. TCRdb keeps only in-frame clones here, not all; method: immunoSEQ multiplex PCR. V and J calls and clone size are as listed in that table; D and trimming were resolved from the DNA. The repertoire has over 100,000 clones, more than 80% of them found once; the top ten carry 8% to 13%. The V end lost 3 bases, the J end lost 9 bases, and 15 bases lay between the germline ends. This CDR3 has 13 residues. Germline CDR1 reads SGHNT; CDR2 reads YENEEA. The receptor comes from a human donor in a cohort sampled during active COVID-19. The sequenced sample consisted of peripheral blood. The genes are TRBV11-3 and TRBJ2-7, with a possible D match to TRBD1 (6 bases). CDR3 residues: CASSFNTGTGQYF. The DNA for the CDR3 is TGTGCCAGCAGCTTCAACACAGGGACGGGGCAGTACTTC.